This TCR beta chain was observed in a study of shared clonotypes between healthy human individuals. Naivety among CD8 cells was defined by CD45RO negativity and positive CCR7 selection, thereby excluding terminally differentiated effector memory CD45RA+ cells. Clones were read by immunoSEQ multiplex PCR, and TCRdb kept only the in-frame ones, dropping some. The sample comprises fewer than 850,000 clones, approximately 96% of which are singletons, and roughly 0.23% rests with the top ten. CDR3 length: 15 amino acids. With 4 bases removed from V and 4 bases from J, the gap between germline ends came to 17 bases. Germline assignment: CDR1 SGHRS and CDR2 YFSETQ.

V usage is TRBV5-1 and J usage is TRBJ2-5; D not certain. The receptor comes from a man aged 25-45 years in good health. Sequencing was performed on naive CD8+ T cells sorted from blood. The CDR3 region is CASSKEDPGLETQYF. CDR3 in DNA: TGCGCCAGCAGCAAAGAGGATCCGGGTCTAGAGACCCAGTACTTC.